Listed below are T cell receptor beta chains from one sample, sequenced in a study of T-cell reconstitution after alpha-beta-depleted transplantation in children. TCRdb reprocessed the PCR reads via MiXCR and lists one record per CDR3 protein. The repertoire holds 150,000 to 250,000 distinct CDR3 sequences, 13% to 15% seen once, with roughly 13% in the top ten. The material was PBMCs from the stem cell graft donor, obtained from the stem cell graft. All receptors come from a human donor who donated a stem cell graft to a child with acute lymphoblastic leukemia. Both conserved end residues are trimmed from each CDR3.

CDR3	V	J
SARDLGDYPQETQY	TRBV20-1	TRBJ2-5
ASSHLGWELF	TRBV7-9	TRBJ1-4
SVEEGAGVYQETQY	TRBV29-1	TRBJ2-5
ASSQLGMETQY	TRBV4-1	TRBJ2-5
ASTRKGTYNEQF	TRBV30	TRBJ2-1
ASSSNREIYNEQF	TRBV7-9	TRBJ2-1
ASSDSTGANTGELF	TRBV18	TRBJ2-2
ASRDADRGY	TRBV28	TRBJ2-7
ASSSRLAGASYNEQF	TRBV28	TRBJ2-1
SASPSSSGRGYEQY	TRBV20-1	TRBJ2-7
ASSYTQGVGYT	TRBV6-5	TRBJ1-2
ASSDPSDRGQYYGANVLT	TRBV2	TRBJ2-6
TFCLALIAGGPADTQY	TRBV12-3/TRBV12-4	TRBJ2-3
AIMVRAGTTDTQY	TRBV10-3	TRBJ2-3
ASSSDRHNEQY	TRBV7-2	TRBJ2-7
ASSWTGGNQPQH	TRBV5-1	TRBJ1-5
ASSLQGAGANVLT	TRBV5-1	TRBJ2-6
ASSLAPDGNYGYT	TRBV5-1	TRBJ1-2
ASSERRFRDPRMADTQY	TRBV4-1	TRBJ2-3
SAEERSSYEQY	TRBV20-1	TRBJ2-7
ASSLVTSGNVEQF	TRBV5-1	TRBJ2-1
ASSRTGASADTGELF	TRBV12-3/TRBV12-4	TRBJ2-2
ASSFASPETQY	TRBV7-9	TRBJ2-5
ASSLVPSEITGELF	TRBV5-1	TRBJ2-2
ASSLEPDTQY	TRBV5-1	TRBJ2-3
ATSGVTYNEQF	TRBV24-1	TRBJ2-1
ASSLESVSENTGELF	TRBV5-1	TRBJ2-2
AIGRSHGTEAF	TRBV15	TRBJ1-1
ASSLDASGTSTDTQY	TRBV5-1	TRBJ2-3
SARTGQGNTIY	TRBV20-1	TRBJ1-3
ASSPGWGAGNQPQH	TRBV7-8	TRBJ1-5
ASGGRTAIAYEQY	TRBV11-1	TRBJ2-7
ASRKRDRGENGYT	TRBV5-6	TRBJ1-2
ACSFPGLAGEQF	TRBV5-1	TRBJ2-1
SAQRPGGLF	TRBV20-1	TRBJ2-2
ASSPSDLEGEQY	TRBV5-1	TRBJ2-7
ASSLPGWNTEAF	TRBV7-9	TRBJ1-1
ASSPTGLAGEDTQY	TRBV5-1	TRBJ2-3
SAAGAETQY	TRBV20-1	TRBJ2-5
SVGEGRGETQY	TRBV29-1	TRBJ2-5
ASSLEGHTRSTHPRGEQF	TRBV5-1	TRBJ2-1
SLGQGADTQY	TRBV20-1	TRBJ2-3
ASTSHSSYEQY	TRBV5-1	TRBJ2-7
ATSDYRGRGTQY	TRBV24-1	TRBJ2-3
ASSLTLETTDTQY	TRBV11-2	TRBJ2-3
ASSSTIEQF	TRBV27	TRBJ2-1
ASSLAVRETQY	TRBV5-1	TRBJ2-5
ASSLDPSGVTQETQY	TRBV5-1	TRBJ2-5
ATGGQLHTEAF	TRBV6-1	TRBJ1-1
ASSLGLAGPYTDTQY	TRBV7-2	TRBJ2-3
ASSLRLSGELF	TRBV7-2	TRBJ2-2
ASSLLPHSYEQY	TRBV7-9	TRBJ2-7
SARKREAYNEQF	TRBV20-1	TRBJ2-1
ASSSTAGYEQY	TRBV11-2	TRBJ2-7
SVDSGLSEQY	TRBV29-1	TRBJ2-7
SAGGTSGRRTTWGSEQY	TRBV20-1	TRBJ2-7
AAMTGGENTEAF	TRBV28	TRBJ1-1
ASRSGREEVNEQF	TRBV12-3/TRBV12-4	TRBJ2-1
ASSPTLNIQY	TRBV11-1	TRBJ2-4